A selection of T cell receptor beta chains follows, all from one sample in a study of cytomegalovirus exposure and HLA in healthy donors. Sequencing was performed with immunoSEQ multiplex PCR; in TCRdb, only in-frame clones are kept and a portion is missing. The sample has 95,000 to 150,000 clones; 70% to 85% are singletons. The sample consisted of PBMCs. These receptors came from a human donor in good health. Each CDR3 is given with its conserved first and last residue. A D gene is named only where the DNA matches it firmly. Clone size, where shown, is once, few, many, or a class for clones that have expanded.

V gene	J gene	CDR3 length	clone size	D gene	CDR3 protein	CDR3 DNA
TRBV5-6	TRBJ2-5	14	.	.	CASSFRQGQETQYF	TGTGCCAGCAGCTTCCGGCAGGGCCAGGAGACCCAGTACTTC
TRBV7-9	TRBJ2-3	15	.	TRBD1	CASSRTGPDTDTQYF	TGTGCCAGCAGCCGGACAGGGCCCGACACAGATACGCAGTATTTT
TRBV6-5	TRBJ1-1	14	.	TRBD1	CASTGTGRNTEAFF	TGTGCCAGCACAGGGACAGGCCGGAACACTGAAGCTTTCTTT
TRBV19	TRBJ1-6	14	.	TRBD1	CASTQRGGDSPLHF	TGTGCCAGCACGCAACGAGGGGGCGATTCACCCCTCCACTTT
TRBV6-5	TRBJ2-7	14	.	.	CASSYSAGPYEQYF	TGTGCCAGCAGTTACTCGGCAGGCCCCTACGAGCAGTACTTC
TRBV27	TRBJ1-1	15	.	.	CASSLSQGVGTEAFF	TGTGCCAGCAGTTTAAGCCAGGGTGTAGGAACTGAAGCTTTCTTT
TRBV11-2	TRBJ1-3	14	.	.	CASSLGADGNTIYF	TGTGCCAGCAGCTTGGGGGCAGATGGAAACACCATATATTTT
TRBV11-3	TRBJ1-4	16	.	.	CASSFIDRRGIEKLFF	TGTGCCAGCAGCTTCATCGACCGGAGAGGAATTGAAAAACTGTTTTTT
TRBV11-2	TRBJ2-7	14	.	TRBD1	CASSLGQGAIEQYF	TGTGCCAGCAGCTTAGGGCAGGGGGCGATAGAGCAGTACTTC
TRBV9	TRBJ1-1	15	.	TRBD1	CASSYTGTGNTEAFF	TGTGCCAGCAGCTATACCGGGACAGGGAACACTGAAGCTTTCTTT
TRBV9	TRBJ2-3	16	few	.	CASSPYGSGSTDTQYF	TGTGCCAGCAGCCCATATGGGAGCGGAAGCACAGATACGCAGTATTTT
TRBV28	TRBJ1-2	15	.	TRBD1	CASRTTEDRGLGYTF	TGTGCCAGCAGAACGACCGAGGACAGGGGCCTGGGCTACACCTTC
TRBV2	TRBJ2-1	14	.	TRBD1	CASSLQGLENEQFF	TGTGCCAGCAGCCTACAGGGGTTGGAAAATGAGCAGTTCTTC
TRBV11-2	TRBJ2-7	15	.	.	CASSLYTGGSYEQYF	TGTGCCAGCAGCTTGTACACGGGCGGGTCGTACGAGCAGTACTTC
TRBV30	TRBJ2-3	16	.	TRBD1	CAWSVGGTGKADTQYF	TGTGCCTGGAGTGTAGGGGGGACAGGGAAGGCAGATACGCAGTATTTT
TRBV5-1	TRBJ1-1	14	.	.	CASSQDNANTEAFF	TGCGCCAGCAGCCAGGACAATGCGAACACTGAAGCTTTCTTT
TRBV18	TRBJ2-7	13	.	.	CASFQEVGYEQYF	TGTGCCAGCTTCCAGGAGGTCGGGTACGAGCAGTACTTC